This T cell receptor beta chain was documented in a study of regulatory T cells in long-lasting Graves disease. Background on the study: It was over 5 years of antithyroid drugs, with positive TSH receptor antibodies, that meant persistent Graves' disease.

CDR3 length: 20 amino acids. J gave up 3 bases and V 1 base, and 17 bases lay outside the gene matches. CDR1 LNHNV and CDR2 YYDKDF come from the germline V gene (reference sequence). This clonotype has a handful of counts. Its antigen remains unknown. Both iRepertoire HTBI primers and Arm-PCR of CDR3 regions were used to build the TCR beta libraries. TCRdb re-called the multiplex PCR reads with MiXCR, one entry per CDR3 protein. The profile shows 700,000 or so distinct CDR3 sequences, about 32% of them singletons. General study points: Accuracy was possibly reduced by small sample size.

Time point of the sample: persistent/refractory GD, antithyroid drugs over 5 years with positive TRAb. From PBMCs, RNA was extracted and then used to make the TCR library. The source was peripheral blood mononuclear cells (PBMCs), collected when the disease was refractory, from a patient treated with antithyroid drugs. The chain recombines TRBV15 with TRBJ2-7; 11 nucleotides align to TRBD2. The sequence derives from a female donor with Graves disease. CDR3 sequence reads: CATSRALGQGWTSGRYEQYF. CDR3 sequence (DNA): TGTGCCACCAGCAGAGCCCTAGGACAGGGATGGACTAGCGGGCGCTACGAGCAGTACTTC.